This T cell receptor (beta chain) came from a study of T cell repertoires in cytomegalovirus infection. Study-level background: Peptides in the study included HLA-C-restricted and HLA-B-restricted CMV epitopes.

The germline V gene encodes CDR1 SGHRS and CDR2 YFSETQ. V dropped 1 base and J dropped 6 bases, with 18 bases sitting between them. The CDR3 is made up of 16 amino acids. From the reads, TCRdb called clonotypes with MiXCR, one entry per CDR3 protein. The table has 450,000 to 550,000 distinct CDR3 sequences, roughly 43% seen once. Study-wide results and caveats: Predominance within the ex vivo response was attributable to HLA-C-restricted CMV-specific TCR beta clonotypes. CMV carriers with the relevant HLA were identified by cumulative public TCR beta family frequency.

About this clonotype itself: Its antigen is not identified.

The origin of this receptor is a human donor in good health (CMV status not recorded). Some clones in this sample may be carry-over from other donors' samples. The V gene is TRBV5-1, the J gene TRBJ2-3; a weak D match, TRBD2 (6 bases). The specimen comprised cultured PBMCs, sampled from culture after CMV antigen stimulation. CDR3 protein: CASSLLPSEGADTQYF. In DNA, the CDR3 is TGCGCCAGCAGCTTGTTGCCTAGCGAAGGGGCTGATACGCAGTATTTT.